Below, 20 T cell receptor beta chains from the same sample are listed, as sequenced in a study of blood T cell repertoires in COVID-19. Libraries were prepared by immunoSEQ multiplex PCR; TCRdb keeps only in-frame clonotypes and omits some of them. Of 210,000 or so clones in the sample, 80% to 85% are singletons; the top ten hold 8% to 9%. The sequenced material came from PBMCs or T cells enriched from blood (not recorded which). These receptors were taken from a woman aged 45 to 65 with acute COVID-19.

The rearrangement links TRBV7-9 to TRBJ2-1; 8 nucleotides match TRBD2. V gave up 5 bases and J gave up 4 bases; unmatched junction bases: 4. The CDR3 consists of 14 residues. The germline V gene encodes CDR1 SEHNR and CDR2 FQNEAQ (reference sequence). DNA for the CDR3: TGTGCCAGCAGCAGGGCGGGGGGATACAATGAGCAGTTCTTC. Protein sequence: CASSRAGGYNEQFF.

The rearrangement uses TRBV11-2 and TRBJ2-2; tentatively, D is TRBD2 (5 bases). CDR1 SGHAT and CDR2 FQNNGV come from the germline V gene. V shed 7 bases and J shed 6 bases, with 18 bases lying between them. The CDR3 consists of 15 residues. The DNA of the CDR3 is TGTGCCAGCACATCTAGCTTCTCACGGGCCGGGGAGCTGTTTTTT. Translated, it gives CASTSSFSRAGELFF.

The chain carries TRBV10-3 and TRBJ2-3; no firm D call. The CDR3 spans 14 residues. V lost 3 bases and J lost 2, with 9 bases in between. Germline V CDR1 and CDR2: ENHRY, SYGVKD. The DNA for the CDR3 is TGTGCCATCAGTGAAAGCTCTCACACAGATACGCAGTATTTT. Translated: CAISESSHTDTQYF.

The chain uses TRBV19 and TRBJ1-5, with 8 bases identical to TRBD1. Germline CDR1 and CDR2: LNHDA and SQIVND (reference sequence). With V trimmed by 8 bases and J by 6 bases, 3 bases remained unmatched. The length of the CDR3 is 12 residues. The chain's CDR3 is CASQQGAQPQHF. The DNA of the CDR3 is TGTGCCAGTCAGCAGGGGGCTCAGCCCCAGCATTTT.

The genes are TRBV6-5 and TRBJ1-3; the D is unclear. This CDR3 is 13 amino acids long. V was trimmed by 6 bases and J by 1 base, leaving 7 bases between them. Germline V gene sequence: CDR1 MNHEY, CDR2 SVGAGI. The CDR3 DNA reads TGTGCCAGCAGGCCACAGTCTGGAAACACCATATATTTT. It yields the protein CASRPQSGNTIYF.

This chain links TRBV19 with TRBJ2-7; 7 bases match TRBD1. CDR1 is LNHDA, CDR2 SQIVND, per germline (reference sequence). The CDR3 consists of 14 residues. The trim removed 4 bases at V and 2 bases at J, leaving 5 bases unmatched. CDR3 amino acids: CASSKRQGTYEQYF. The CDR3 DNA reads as TGTGCCAGTAGTAAAAGACAGGGCACCTACGAGCAGTACTTC. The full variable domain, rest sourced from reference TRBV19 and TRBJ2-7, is DGGITQSPKYLFRKEGQNVTLSCEQNLNHDAMYWYRQDPGQGLRLIYYSQIVNDFQKGDIAEGYSVSREKKESFPLTVTSAQKNPTAFYLCASSKRQGTYEQYFGPGTRLTVT.

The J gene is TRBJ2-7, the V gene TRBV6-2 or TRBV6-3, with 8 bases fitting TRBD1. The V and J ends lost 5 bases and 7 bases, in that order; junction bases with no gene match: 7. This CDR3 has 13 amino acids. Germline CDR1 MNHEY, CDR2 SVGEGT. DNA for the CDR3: TGTGCCAGCAGTCGGCCGGGACAGGTAGAGCAGTACTTC. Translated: CASSRPGQVEQYF.

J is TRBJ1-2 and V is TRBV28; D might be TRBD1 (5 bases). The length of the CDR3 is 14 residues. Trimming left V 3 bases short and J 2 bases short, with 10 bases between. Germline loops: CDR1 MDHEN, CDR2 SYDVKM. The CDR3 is CASSLVQGNYGYTF. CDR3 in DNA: TGTGCCAGCAGTTTGGTTCAGGGAAACTATGGCTACACCTTC.

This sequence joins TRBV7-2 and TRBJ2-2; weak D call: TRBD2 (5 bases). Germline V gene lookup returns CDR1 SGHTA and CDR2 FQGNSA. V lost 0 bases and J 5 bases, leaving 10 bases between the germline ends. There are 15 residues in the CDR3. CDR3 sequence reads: CASSLARAHTGELFF. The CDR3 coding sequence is TGTGCCAGCAGCTTAGCGCGGGCTCATACCGGGGAGCTGTTTTTT.

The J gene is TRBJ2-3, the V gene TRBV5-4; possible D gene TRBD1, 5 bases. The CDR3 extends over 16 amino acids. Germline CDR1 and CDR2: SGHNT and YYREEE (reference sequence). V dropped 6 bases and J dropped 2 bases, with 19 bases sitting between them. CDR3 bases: TGTGCCAGCAACCTACTACAGGTCCCCAACACAGATACGCAGTATTTT. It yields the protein CASNLLQVPNTDTQYF.

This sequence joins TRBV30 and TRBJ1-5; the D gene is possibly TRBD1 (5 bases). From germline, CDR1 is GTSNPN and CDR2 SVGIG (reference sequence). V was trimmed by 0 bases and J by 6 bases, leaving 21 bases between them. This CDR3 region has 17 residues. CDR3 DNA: TGTGCCTGGAGTGTCCCCAGGGACTTAAAATTCGGTCAGCCCCAGCATTTT. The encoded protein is CAWSVPRDLKFGQPQHF. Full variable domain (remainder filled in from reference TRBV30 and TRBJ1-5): SQTIHQWPATLVQPVGSPLSLECTVEGTSNPNLYWYRQAAGRGLQLLFYSVGIGQISSEVPQNLSASRPQDRQFILSSKKLLLSDSGFYLCAWSVPRDLKFGQPQHFGDGTRLSIL.

Here the CDR3 DNA reads TGCGCCAGCAGCCGGTTGGACAACCCGAACACTGAAGCTTTCTTT. Residues: CASSRLDNPNTEAFF. The chain uses TRBV5-1 and TRBJ1-1, with D maybe TRBD1 (5 bases). The CDR3 extends over 15 amino acids. V was cut by 4 bases and J by 1 base, with 14 bases left in between. Per the germline V gene, CDR1 is SGHRS and CDR2 is YFSETQ.

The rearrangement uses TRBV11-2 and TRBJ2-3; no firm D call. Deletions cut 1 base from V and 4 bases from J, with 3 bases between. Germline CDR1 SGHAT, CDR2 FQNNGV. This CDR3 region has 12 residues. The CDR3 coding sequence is TGTGCCAGCAGCTTAGTCGCAGATACGCAGTATTTT. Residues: CASSLVADTQYF.

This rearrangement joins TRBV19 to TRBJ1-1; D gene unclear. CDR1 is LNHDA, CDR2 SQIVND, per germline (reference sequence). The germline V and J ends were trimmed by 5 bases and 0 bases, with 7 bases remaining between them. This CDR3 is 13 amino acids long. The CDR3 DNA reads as TGTGCCAGTAGTGGCAGATTGAACACTGAAGCTTTCTTT. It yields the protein CASSGRLNTEAFF.

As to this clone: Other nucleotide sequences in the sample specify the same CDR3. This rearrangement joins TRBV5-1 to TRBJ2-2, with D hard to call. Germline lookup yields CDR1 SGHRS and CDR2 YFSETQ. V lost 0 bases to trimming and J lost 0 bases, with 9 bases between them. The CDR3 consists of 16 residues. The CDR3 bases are TGCGCCAGCAGCTTGGGCGGAACGGCGAACACCGGGGAGCTGTTTTTT. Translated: CASSLGGTANTGELFF.

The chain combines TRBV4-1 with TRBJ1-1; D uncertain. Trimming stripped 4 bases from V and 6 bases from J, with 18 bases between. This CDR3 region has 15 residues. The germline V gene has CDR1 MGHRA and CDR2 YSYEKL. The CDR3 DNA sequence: TGCGCCAGCAGCCTCCTGGAGAGGGAGAGAGCTGAAGCTTTCTTT. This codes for CASSLLERERAEAFF.

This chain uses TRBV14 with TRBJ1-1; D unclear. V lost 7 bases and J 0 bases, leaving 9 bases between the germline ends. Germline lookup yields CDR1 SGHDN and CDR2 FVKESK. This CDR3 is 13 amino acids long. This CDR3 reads CASTQQLNTEAFF. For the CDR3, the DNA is TGTGCCAGCACCCAGCAGTTGAACACTGAAGCTTTCTTT.

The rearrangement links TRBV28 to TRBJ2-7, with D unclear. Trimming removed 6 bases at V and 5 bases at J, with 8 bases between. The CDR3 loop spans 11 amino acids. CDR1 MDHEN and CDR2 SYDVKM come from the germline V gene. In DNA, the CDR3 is TGTGCCAGCAGGACATTAAACGAGCAGTACTTC. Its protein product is CASRTLNEQYF.

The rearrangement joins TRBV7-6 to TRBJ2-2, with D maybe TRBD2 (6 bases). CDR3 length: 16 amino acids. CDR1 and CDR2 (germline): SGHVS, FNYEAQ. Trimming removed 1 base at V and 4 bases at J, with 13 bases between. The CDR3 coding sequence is TGTGCCAGCAGCTTAGAGGCTAGCGTCGTCACCGGGGAGCTGTTTTTT. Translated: CASSLEASVVTGELFF.

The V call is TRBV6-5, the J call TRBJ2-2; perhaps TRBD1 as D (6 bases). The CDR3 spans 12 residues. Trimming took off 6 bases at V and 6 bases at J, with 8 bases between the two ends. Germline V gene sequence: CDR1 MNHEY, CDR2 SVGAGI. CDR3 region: CASSWTAGELFF. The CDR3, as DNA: TGTGCCAGCAGCTGGACAGCCGGGGAGCTGTTTTTT.